This TCR beta chain originates from a study of response to subunit inactivated influenza vaccine. Whole-study results and caveats: It was the authors' suggestion that each seasonal influenza vaccination recruits few new T cells.

TCRdb reanalysed the RT-PCR reads using MiXCR and keeps one entry per CDR3 protein. There are 650,000 to 800,000 distinct CDR3 sequences in the sample; 18% occur only once, and approximately 10% lies in the top ten. Points on this clonotype: No antigen is known for it.

Sequencing used PBMCs from blood, obtained about 5 days after vaccination. The clonotype comes from a man aged 45-65 years who received an inactivated influenza vaccine.

The CDR3 protein is CSARAPGLDYEQYF. Here the CDR3 DNA reads TGCAGTGCTAGAGCCCCCGGGTTGGACTACGAGCAGTACTTC. This chain connects TRBV20-1 to TRBJ2-7, with D unclear. The CDR3 is made up of 14 amino acids. Trimming took off 1 base at V and 3 bases at J, with 13 bases between the two ends. Germline lookup yields CDR1 DFQATT and CDR2 SNEGSKA (reference sequence).